Listed below are T cell receptor beta chains from one sample, sequenced in a study of control samples from healthy donors and cancer patients. TCRdb keeps only in-frame clones here, not all; method: immunoSEQ multiplex PCR. The sample shows roughly 88,000 clones, more than 85% of them seen only once. Sequenced material: blood. The receptors stem from a man younger than 30 in good health. Each CDR3 is given with its conserved first and last residue. Fields, in order: CDR3 DNA, CDR3 protein, clone size, J gene, D gene, V gene. The D gene is left open where the match is weak. Not every row has a clone size; where given, it reads once, few, many or a size class.

TGTGCCAGCAGCTCGAAGTATAGGACAGGGGCCACTGAAGCTTTCTTT	CASSSKYRTGATEAFF	once	TRBJ1-1	TRBD1	TRBV7-2
TGTGCCAGTAGTCCCCGGCTCAGCACAGATACGCAGTATTTT	CASSPRLSTDTQYF	once	TRBJ2-3	NA	TRBV19
TGTGCCAGCAGTGGGGCATTGGGACAGCAAGAGACCCAGTACTTC	CASSGALGQQETQYF	NA	TRBJ2-5	TRBD1	TRBV2
TGTGCCAGCAGCCTTAGCAGAAAAAATCAGCCCCAGCATTTT	CASSLSRKNQPQHF	NA	TRBJ1-5	NA	TRBV7-8
TGTGCCAGCTCACAACGCCAGAACACTGAAGCTTTCTTT	CASSQRQNTEAFF	NA	TRBJ1-1	NA	TRBV18
TGTGCCAGCAGGGATTCACAGGGTTCGGCTGAAGCTTTCTTT	CASRDSQGSAEAFF	NA	TRBJ1-1	NA	TRBV6-6
TGCAGCGTTGAAGGGCCACAAGCTTTCTTT	CSVEGPQAFF	NA	TRBJ1-1	NA	TRBV29-1
TGTGCCATCAGTGATGGCGAGGGCTACACCTTC	CAISDGEGYTF	once	TRBJ1-2	NA	TRBV10-3
TGTGCTAGTGGTTTAGCAGGGTACGGAAACACCATATATTTT	CASGLAGYGNTIYF	NA	TRBJ1-3	NA	TRBV12-5
TGTGCCAGTAGTCCCCGAAACAGGGGGCGTTATAGCAATCAGCCCCAGCATTTT	CASSPRNRGRYSNQPQHF	NA	TRBJ1-5	TRBD1	TRBV19
TGTGCCAGCTCACCGCGACAGGGCTCAACTAATGAAAAACTGTTTTTT	CASSPRQGSTNEKLFF	once	TRBJ1-4	TRBD1	TRBV18
TGTGCCAGCAGCCTAGGGGGGAGCGGGGGCACCTCAGATACGCAGTATTTT	CASSLGGSGGTSDTQYF	NA	TRBJ2-3	TRBD2	TRBV7-8
TGCAGCGTTGTGATAGGATCCTACAATGAGCAGTTCTTC	CSVVIGSYNEQFF	NA	TRBJ2-1	NA	TRBV29-1
TGTGCCAGCAGAGAAAGGGCAGGGGGTGTGAAGACCCAGTACTTC	CASRERAGGVKTQYF	NA	TRBJ2-5	TRBD1	TRBV27
TGTGCCAGCAGCCTCTCCCGACAGATTCCCTACGAGCAGTACTTC	CASSLSRQIPYEQYF	once	TRBJ2-7	NA	TRBV6-2/TRBV6-3
TGTGCCAGCACTTTAACAGGGGGCACGATGAACACTGAAGCTTTCTTT	CASTLTGGTMNTEAFF	NA	TRBJ1-1	TRBD1	TRBV6-4
TGTGCCAGCAGCTTACGCGGGGGGGCCCAAGATACGCAGTATTTT	CASSLRGGAQDTQYF	few	TRBJ2-3	TRBD2	TRBV7-9
TGTGCCAGCAGCCCCGTCTTTCTTCCCGGTACTAGCACAGATACGCAGTATTTT	CASSPVFLPGTSTDTQYF	NA	TRBJ2-3	NA	TRBV9
TGTGCCAGCAGCCCTCCAGTAATCCAGTCCTACACCTTC	CASSPPVIQSYTF	NA	TRBJ1-2	NA	TRBV21-1
TGTGCCTGGGGGGACAGGGGGTCCTACAATGAGCAGTTCTTC	CAWGDRGSYNEQFF	NA	TRBJ2-1	TRBD1	TRBV30
TGTGCCAGCTCACTTCCCGGGACAGGGGCTTACGAGCAGTACTTC	CASSLPGTGAYEQYF	NA	TRBJ2-7	TRBD1	TRBV18
TGTGCCAGCAGAAGGACACCTAGCAATCAGCCCCAGCATTTT	CASRRTPSNQPQHF	NA	TRBJ1-5	NA	TRBV6-5
TGTGCCAGCAGCCCGCGGGTGGGGGGCGTTAACTATGGCTACACCTTC	CASSPRVGGVNYGYTF	NA	TRBJ1-2	NA	TRBV7-9
TGTGCCAGCAGTTTGGGAGGAGGACAGCCCCAGCATTTT	CASSLGGGQPQHF	NA	TRBJ1-5	NA	TRBV12-3/TRBV12-4
TGTGCCAGTAGTAAGGGGGATAGCACAGATACGCAGTATTTT	CASSKGDSTDTQYF	NA	TRBJ2-3	NA	TRBV19
TGTGCCAGCAGCGGGGAGGGCGGGAGACACAATGAGCAGTTCTTC	CASSGEGGRHNEQFF	once	TRBJ2-1	TRBD2	TRBV5-4
TGTGCCAGCAGGGGGACGTTGGCGAACACCGGGGAGCTGTTTTTT	CASRGTLANTGELFF	NA	TRBJ2-2	NA	TRBV6-5
TGTGCCAGCAGCCCCCTGGGGACAAGTAACACTGAAGCTTTCTTT	CASSPLGTSNTEAFF	NA	TRBJ1-1	NA	TRBV5-6
TGTGCCAGCAGCCTACAGGGGGCCCGAAGGGGGGACACTGAAGCTTTCTTT	CASSLQGARRGDTEAFF	NA	TRBJ1-1	TRBD1	TRBV27
TGTGCCATCAGTGAGCCAGATAAAACTCCCCAATTT	CAISEPDKTPQF	NA	TRBJ1-1	NA	TRBV10-3
TGCGCCAGCAGCCCCCGGGACTCGAACACCGGGGAGCTGTTTTTT	CASSPRDSNTGELFF	NA	TRBJ2-2	NA	TRBV4-3
TGTGCCAGCATCCTCGGACAGACCTATGGCTACACCTTC	CASILGQTYGYTF	NA	TRBJ1-2	NA	TRBV6-6
TGTGCCAGCAGCTTGGGGTCTTACGGGGCTGGGGAGACCCAGTACTTC	CASSLGSYGAGETQYF	NA	TRBJ2-5	NA	TRBV5-4
TGTGCCATCAGTGAGCCACAGGGGATCACCTACGAGCAGTACTTC	CAISEPQGITYEQYF	few	TRBJ2-7	TRBD1	TRBV10-3
TGTGCCAGTAGTACGTCGGGGGTGGTCGGAGCTGCAACTAATGAAAAACTGTTTTTT	CASSTSGVVGAATNEKLFF	NA	TRBJ1-4	NA	TRBV19
TGTGCCAGCAGCCCAGACCTAGCGGGATACAATGAGCAGTTCTTC	CASSPDLAGYNEQFF	NA	TRBJ2-1	TRBD2	TRBV7-3
TGTGCCAGCGATAGGGGGCCTAATGAAAAACTGTTTTTT	CASDRGPNEKLFF	once	TRBJ1-4	TRBD1	TRBV2
TGCGCCAGCAGCTTAACTAGCGGGAGTTACGAGCAGTACTTC	CASSLTSGSYEQYF	NA	TRBJ2-7	TRBD2	TRBV5-1
TGTGCCAGCAGCTTGTCCAGGGGGAGGCTGAACACTGAAGCTTTCTTT	CASSLSRGRLNTEAFF	NA	TRBJ1-1	TRBD1	TRBV5-5
TGTGCCAGCAGTAACTCGGCGGGGGGGGAGCAGTACTTC	CASSNSAGGEQYF	NA	TRBJ2-7	TRBD2	TRBV6-5
TGTGCCAGCAGTGACGTCGGAGCCTACGAGCAGTACTTC	CASSDVGAYEQYF	NA	TRBJ2-7	NA	TRBV6-1
TGCGCCAGCAGCGCTTCCCGGGACAGCGGGAACTATGGCTACACCTTC	CASSASRDSGNYGYTF	NA	TRBJ1-2	TRBD1	TRBV5-1
TGCGCCAGCAGCTTGGACCCGGTGGCACCGAACACTGAAGCTTTCTTT	CASSLDPVAPNTEAFF	NA	TRBJ1-1	NA	TRBV5-1
TGTGCCAGCAGTGTCGATAGCAATCAGCCCCAGCATTTT	CASSVDSNQPQHF	NA	TRBJ1-5	NA	TRBV27
TGTGCCAGCAGCCCGCCAGGAGCCTCTAACACCGGGGAGCTGTTTTTT	CASSPPGASNTGELFF	NA	TRBJ2-2	NA	TRBV11-3
TGTGCCACCAGCAGAGATCGAGCGTCCACCGGGGAGCTGTTTTTT	CATSRDRASTGELFF	NA	TRBJ2-2	NA	TRBV15
TGTGCCAGCAGTTTATGGGGGGGGACAGGGCGTTCCTACGAGCAGTACTTC	CASSLWGGTGRSYEQYF	NA	TRBJ2-7	TRBD1	TRBV28
TGTGCCAGCTCCCCGGGCGGGGGGGAAGAGACCCAGTACTTC	CASSPGGGEETQYF	NA	TRBJ2-5	TRBD2	TRBV18
TGTGCCAGCAGCATCCTTACAAGCTCCTACAATGAGCAGTTCTTC	CASSILTSSYNEQFF	NA	TRBJ2-1	NA	TRBV7-2
TGTGCCAGCAGCTTAGGGGGGTTAGGGAGTCAGCCCCAGCATTTT	CASSLGGLGSQPQHF	NA	TRBJ1-5	NA	TRBV7-2
TGCAGCGTTGAAGGCAGGATGAACACTGAAGCTTTCTTT	CSVEGRMNTEAFF	NA	TRBJ1-1	NA	TRBV29-1
TGTGCCACCAGCAAAGGACAGCTCTCTGGGGCCAACGTCCTGACTTTC	CATSKGQLSGANVLTF	NA	TRBJ2-6	NA	TRBV15
TGTGCCAGCAGCCGGGACAGGGCCGCTACAGGCCAGCATTTT	CASSRDRAATGQHF	NA	TRBJ1-5	TRBD1	TRBV9
TGTGCCAGCAAGCAGGGGACAGATACGCAGTATTTT	CASKQGTDTQYF	NA	TRBJ2-3	NA	TRBV6-5